This note documents a single TCR beta chain sequence. The target antigen is unknown. The entry originates in a study of CD8 T cells in Susac syndrome. Broader study findings: CD8+ clonal expansion in Susac peaked in TEMRA cells and active patients.

An amount of RNA that ranged from roughly 0.5 to 1 ug was reverse transcribed with random hexamers. MiXCR, run by TCRdb on the immunoSEQ multiplex PCR reads, gives a single entry per CDR3 protein. The sample contains about 190,000 distinct CDR3 sequences, around 93% of which appear only once. In Susac syndrome patients, recently defined diagnostic criteria for definite or probable disease were met. CDR3 length: 13 amino acids. The ends were cut back, 4 bases at V and 2 bases at J, with 10 bases in the middle. In germline, CDR1 is SGDLS, CDR2 YYNGEE. The gene calls are TRBV9 and TRBJ2-7, with D unresolved. The receptor's source is a human donor with Susac syndrome. Sequencing was performed on CD8+ T cells from PBMCs. The CDR3 coding sequence is TGTGCCAGCAGCCCCGGTCCGACCTACGAGCAGTACTTC. Encoded protein: CASSPGPTYEQYF.